This TCR beta chain came from a study of vaccination and CD4 T cells after COVID-19. The overall study: Nasal swab PCR showed SARS-CoV-2 in convalescent patients, eight or nine with mild and one with severe disease. Stimulation of cells relied on overlapping spike peptides derived from SARS-CoV-2, HCoV-NL63, HCoV-OC43 and HCoV-229E.

Unmatched junction bases numbered 6, after V lost 5 bases and J lost 2 bases. CDR3 length equals 15 residues. CDR1 and CDR2 from the germline V gene are LNHDA and SQIVND (reference sequence). With regard to this clonotype: Its antigen remains unidentified.

Treatment noted: 10-day PBMC culture with coronavirus spike peptide pools or control peptides (ViraFEST assay). Sequencing of DNA taken from cultured CD4+ T cells relied on the Oncomine TCR Beta short-read assay. From the PCR reads, TCRdb called clonotypes with MiXCR, one entry per CDR3 protein. Of around 10,000 distinct CDR3 sequences in the sample, about 30% are singletons; the top ten hold around 30%. The V call is TRBV19, the J call TRBJ2-7; 10 bases align to TRBD1. The sequencing input was cultured CD4+ T cells from blood. The TCR comes from a human donor with COVID-19. Written as DNA, the CDR3 is TGTGCCAGTAGTCCGACAGGGGGCTTTACCTACGAGCAGTACTTC. Protein product: CASSPTGGFTYEQYF. The full variable domain, in which reference TRBV19 and TRBJ2-7 provide the parts outside the CDR3, is DGGITQSPKYLFRKEGQNVTLSCEQNLNHDAMYWYRQDPGQGLRLIYYSQIVNDFQKGDIAEGYSVSREKKESFPLTVTSAQKNPTAFYLCASSPTGGFTYEQYFGPGTRLTVT.